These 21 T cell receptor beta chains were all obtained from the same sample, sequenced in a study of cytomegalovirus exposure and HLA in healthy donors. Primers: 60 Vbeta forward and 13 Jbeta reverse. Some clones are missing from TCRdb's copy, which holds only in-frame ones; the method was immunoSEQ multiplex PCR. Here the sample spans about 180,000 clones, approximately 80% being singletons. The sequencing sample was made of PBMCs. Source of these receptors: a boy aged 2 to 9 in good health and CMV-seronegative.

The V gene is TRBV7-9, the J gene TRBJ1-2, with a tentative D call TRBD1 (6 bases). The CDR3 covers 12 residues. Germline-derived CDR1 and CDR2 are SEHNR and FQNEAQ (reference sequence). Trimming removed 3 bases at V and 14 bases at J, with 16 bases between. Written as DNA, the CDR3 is TGTGCCAGCAGCTTCTTCATGGGGGCGGATACCTTC. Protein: CASSFFMGADTF.

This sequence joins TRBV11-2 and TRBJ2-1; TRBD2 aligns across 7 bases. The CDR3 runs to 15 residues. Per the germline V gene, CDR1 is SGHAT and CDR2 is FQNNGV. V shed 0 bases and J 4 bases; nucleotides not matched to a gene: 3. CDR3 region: CASSLDLADYNEQFF. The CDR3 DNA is TGTGCCAGCAGCTTAGATCTAGCGGATTACAATGAGCAGTTCTTC.

The chain's CDR3 is CASSPHPDSNTEAFF. The CDR3 DNA follows: TGTGCCAGCAGCCCACACCCGGACAGTAACACTGAAGCTTTCTTT. The V call is TRBV7-6, the J call TRBJ1-1, with TRBD1 as a possible D gene (6 bases). V lost 5 bases and J 2 bases, leaving 15 bases between the germline ends. Germline V gene lookup returns CDR1 SGHVS and CDR2 FNYEAQ. The CDR3 extends over 15 amino acids.

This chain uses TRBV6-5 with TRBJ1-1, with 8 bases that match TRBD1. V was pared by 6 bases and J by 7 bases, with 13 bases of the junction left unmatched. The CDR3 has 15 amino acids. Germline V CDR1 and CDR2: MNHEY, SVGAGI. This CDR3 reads CASSPQQGAIGEAFF. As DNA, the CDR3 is TGTGCCAGCAGCCCACAGCAGGGGGCTATCGGTGAAGCTTTCTTT.

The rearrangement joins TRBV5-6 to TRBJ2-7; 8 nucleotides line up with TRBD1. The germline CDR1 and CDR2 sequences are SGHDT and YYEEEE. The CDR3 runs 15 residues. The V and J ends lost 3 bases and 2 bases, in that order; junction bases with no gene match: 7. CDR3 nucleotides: TGTGCCAGCAGCTCACCCTCGACAGGGGCCTACGAGCAGTACGTC. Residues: CASSSPSTGAYEQYV.

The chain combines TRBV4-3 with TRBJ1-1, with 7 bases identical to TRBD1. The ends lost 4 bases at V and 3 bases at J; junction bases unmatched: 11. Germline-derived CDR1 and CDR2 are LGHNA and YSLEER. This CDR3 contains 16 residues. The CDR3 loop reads CASSRRQGGADTEAFF. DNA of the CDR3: TGCGCCAGCAGCCGAAGACAGGGCGGGGCGGACACTGAAGCTTTCTTT.

The CDR3 reads CASNPSGSSYNEQFF. The CDR3 DNA follows: TGTGCCAGCAACCCTAGCGGGAGCTCCTACAATGAGCAGTTCTTC. The genes are TRBV6-5 and TRBJ2-1; 10 nucleotides agree with TRBD2. Germline assignment: CDR1 MNHEY and CDR2 SVGAGI. The CDR3 runs 15 residues. The V and J ends lost 7 bases and 0 bases, in that order; junction bases with no gene match: 3.

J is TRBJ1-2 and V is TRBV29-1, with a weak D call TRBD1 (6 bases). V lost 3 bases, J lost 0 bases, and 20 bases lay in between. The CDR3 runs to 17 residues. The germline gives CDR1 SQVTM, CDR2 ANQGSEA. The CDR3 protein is CSVDNWARGPTNYGYTF. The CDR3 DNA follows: TGCAGCGTTGACAATTGGGCCAGGGGCCCCACTAACTATGGCTACACCTTC.

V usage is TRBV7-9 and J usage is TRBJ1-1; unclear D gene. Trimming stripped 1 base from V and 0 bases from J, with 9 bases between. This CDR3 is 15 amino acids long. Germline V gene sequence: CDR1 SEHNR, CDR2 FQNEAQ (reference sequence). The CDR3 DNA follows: TGTGCCAGCAGCTTAGAGAAGCTCATGAACACTGAAGCTTTCTTT. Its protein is CASSLEKLMNTEAFF.

The CDR3 coding sequence is TGTGCCAGCAGCTTGGCCAGGGTGGCTGAAGCTTTCTTT. Its translation is CASSLARVAEAFF. The gene calls are TRBV5-6 and TRBJ1-1, with D possibly matching TRBD1 (5 bases). The CDR3 sequence is 13 residues long. Trimming took 0 bases from V and 6 from J, leaving 9 bases between them. CDR1 SGHDT and CDR2 YYEEEE come from the germline V gene.

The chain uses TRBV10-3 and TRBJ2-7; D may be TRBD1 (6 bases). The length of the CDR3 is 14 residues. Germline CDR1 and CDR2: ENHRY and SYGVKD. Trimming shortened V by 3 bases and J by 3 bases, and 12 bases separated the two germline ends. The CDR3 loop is CAISDPTGNYEQYV. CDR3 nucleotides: TGTGCCATCAGTGACCCGACAGGAAACTACGAGCAGTACGTC.

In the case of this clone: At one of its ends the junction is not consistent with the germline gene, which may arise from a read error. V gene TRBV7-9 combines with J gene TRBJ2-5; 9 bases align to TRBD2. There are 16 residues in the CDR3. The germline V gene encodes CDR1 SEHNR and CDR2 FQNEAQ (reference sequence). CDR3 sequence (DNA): TGTTCCAGCAGCTTAGGGGCTAGCGGGATCCAAGAGACCCAGTACTTC. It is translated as CSSSLGASGIQETQYF.

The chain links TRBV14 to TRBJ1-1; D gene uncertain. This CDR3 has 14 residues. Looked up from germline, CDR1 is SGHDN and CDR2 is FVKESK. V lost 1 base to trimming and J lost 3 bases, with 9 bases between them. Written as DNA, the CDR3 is TGTGCCAGCAGCCAAGTAAGACTACACACTGAAGCTTTCTTT. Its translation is CASSQVRLHTEAFF.

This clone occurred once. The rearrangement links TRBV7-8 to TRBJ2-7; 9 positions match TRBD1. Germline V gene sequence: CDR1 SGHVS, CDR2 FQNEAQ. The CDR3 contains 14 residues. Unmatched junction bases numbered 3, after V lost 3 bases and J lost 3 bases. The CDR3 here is CASSLGTGSYEQYF. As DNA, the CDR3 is TGTGCCAGCAGCTTGGGGACAGGGAGCTACGAGCAGTACTTC.

Written as DNA, the CDR3 is TGTGCCTGGAGTGTTGAGGGTGAGGGAGATGGCTACACCTTC. This translates into CAWSVEGEGDGYTF. The V call is TRBV30, the J call TRBJ1-2; no reliable D call. Trimming left V 0 bases short and J 6 bases short, with 14 bases between. The CDR3 extends over 14 amino acids. Looked up from germline, CDR1 is GTSNPN and CDR2 is SVGIG (reference sequence).

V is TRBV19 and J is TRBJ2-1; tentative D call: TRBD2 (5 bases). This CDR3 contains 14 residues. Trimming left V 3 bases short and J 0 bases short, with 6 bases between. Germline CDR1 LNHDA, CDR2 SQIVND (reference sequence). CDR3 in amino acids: CASSIGSSYNEQFF. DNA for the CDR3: TGTGCCAGTAGTATTGGGAGCTCCTACAATGAGCAGTTCTTC.

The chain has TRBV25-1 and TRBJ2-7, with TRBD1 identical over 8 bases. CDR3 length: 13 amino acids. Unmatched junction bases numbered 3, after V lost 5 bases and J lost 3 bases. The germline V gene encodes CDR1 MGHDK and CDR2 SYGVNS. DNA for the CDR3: TGTGCCAGCAGTTCCGACAGGGGCTACGAGCAGTACTTC. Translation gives CASSSDRGYEQYF.

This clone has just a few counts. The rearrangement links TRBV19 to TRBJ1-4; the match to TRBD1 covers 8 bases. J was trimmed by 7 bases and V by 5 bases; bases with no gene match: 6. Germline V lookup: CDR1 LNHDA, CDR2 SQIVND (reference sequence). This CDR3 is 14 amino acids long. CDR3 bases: TGTGCCAGTAGTCCAGGGGGCGAGGTTGAAAAACTGTTTTTT. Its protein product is CASSPGGEVEKLFF.

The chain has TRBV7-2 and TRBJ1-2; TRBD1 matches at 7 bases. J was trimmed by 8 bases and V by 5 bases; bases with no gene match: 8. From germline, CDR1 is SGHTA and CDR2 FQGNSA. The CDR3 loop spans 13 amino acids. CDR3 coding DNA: TGTGCCAGCAGCCCGTACAGGGGCCAAGGCTACACCTTC. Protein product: CASSPYRGQGYTF.

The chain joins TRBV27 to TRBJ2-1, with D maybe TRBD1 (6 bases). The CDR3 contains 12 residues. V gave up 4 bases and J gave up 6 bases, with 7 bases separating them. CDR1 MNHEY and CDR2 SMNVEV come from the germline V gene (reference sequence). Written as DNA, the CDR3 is TGTGCCAGCAGTTCCAGGGGCAATGAGCAGTTCTTC. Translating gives CASSSRGNEQFF.

For the CDR3, the DNA is TGTGCCAGCAGTTTAGGGACAGGGAACATTCAGTACTTC. Amino acids: CASSLGTGNIQYF. The chain couples TRBV6-5 to TRBJ2-4; TRBD1 matches at 9 bases. Losses at the gene ends were 4 bases for V and 7 bases for J; bases not matched to a gene: 2. CDR3 size: 13 residues. From germline, CDR1 is MNHEY and CDR2 SVGAGI.